Listed here are 10 T cell receptor delta chains from one sample, sequenced in a study of gamma-delta chains in newborns, infants, children. TCRdb reanalysed the reads via CATT. The table includes about 7,600 delta-chain clones, roughly 0.62% detected once. Sample: blood. The receptors come from a child who was a newborn, infant or young child, either healthy, febrile or measles-vaccinated (not recorded which).

On this clone itself: With a much larger clone just one base away, this may be a read error. The same CDR3 can be traced to other DNA sequences in this sample. The rearrangement uses TRDV2 and TRDJ1; 9 bases are shared with TRDD3. Germline V gives CDR1 GEAIGNYY, CDR2 EKD. This CDR3 is built from 14 residues. The J segment lost 2 bases and the V segment lost 7 bases, leaving 7 bases of the junction unmatched. The CDR3 nucleotides are TGTGCCTGCGAACCTCTGGGGGATACCGATAAACTCATCTTT. Protein sequence: CACEPLGDTDKLIF.

Regarding this clone: A much more abundant neighbour one base away suggests this may be a read error. This CDR3 is CACDKVYWGIRADKPIF. The CDR3 bases are TGTGCCTGTGACAAGGTTTACTGGGGGATACGCGCCGATAAACCCATCTTT. The V and J genes are TRDV2 and TRDJ1; the match to TRDD3 covers 13 bases. The CDR3 covers 17 residues. Germline CDR1 is GEAIGNYY and CDR2 is EKD.

This clone has just a few counts. TCRdb has a much larger clone's protein, which differs at residue 9 from the translation of this DNA, likely because of a read error; what is shown is the protein translated from the DNA. CDR3 nucleotides: TGTGCCTGTGACACTGGGGGATTTCCCTCCTGGGACACCCGACAGATGTTTTTC. Translating gives CACDTGGFPSWDTRQMFF. V is TRDV2 and J is TRDJ3; 8 nucleotides agree with TRDD3. CDR1 is GEAIGNYY, CDR2 EKD, per germline. The CDR3 extends over 18 amino acids. J was trimmed by 0 bases and V by 1 base; bases with no gene match: 4.

This clone is labeled medium-sized. This sample includes further DNA sequences coding for the same CDR3. The chain couples TRDV2 to TRDJ3; no clear D. Germline assignment: CDR1 GEAIGNYY and CDR2 EKD. The CDR3 is made up of 17 amino acids. V was shortened by 0 bases and J by 2 bases, with 10 bases between the two germline ends. The CDR3 spells CACDTWVPTWDTRQMFF. CDR3 DNA sequence: TGTGCCTGTGACACCTGGGTCCCAACCTGGGACACCCGACAGATGTTTTTC.

This clone has a handful of counts. TCRdb's protein, taken from a much larger clone, differs from this DNA's translation at residue 5, likely owing to a read error; the protein displayed comes from the DNA. V usage is TRDV2 and J usage is TRDJ3; no reliable D call. CDR3 length: 18 amino acids. Germline lookup yields CDR1 GEAIGNYY and CDR2 EKD. With 3 bases removed from V and 0 bases from J, the gap between germline ends came to 14 bases. Here the CDR3 reads CACDGVGRNSWDTRQMFF. The DNA for the CDR3 is TGTGCCTGTGACGGAGTGGGTCGGAACTCCTGGGACACCCGACAGATGTTTTTC.

Notes on this clone: It differs at one base from a far larger clone, so likely a read error. This sequence joins TRDV2 and TRDJ3; D may be TRDD3 (5 bases). Germline V CDR1 and CDR2: GEAIGNYY, EKD. The CDR3 loop spans 17 amino acids. Trimming shortened V by 3 bases and J by 1 base, and 12 bases separated the two germline ends. CDR3 in DNA: TGTGCCTGTGACGCCGTAAACTGGTCCTGGGACACCCGACAGATGTTTTTC. Encoded protein: CACDAVNWSWDTRQMFF.

Turning to this clone: The protein TCRdb gives is from a much larger clone and does not agree with this DNA's translation at residue 6, likely a read error; the protein shown here comes from the DNA. The chain recombines TRDV2 with TRDJ1; 7 bases are a match to TRDD3. The germline V gene encodes CDR1 GEAIGNYY and CDR2 EKD. With 3 bases clipped from V and 9 bases from J, the junction kept 12 bases outside the gene matches. The CDR3 runs to 14 residues. The CDR3 loop is CACDYGGIGDQLIF. The CDR3 nucleotides read TGTGCCTGTGACTACGGGGGGATTGGGGATCAACTCATCTTT.

This clone was seen a handful of times. Only one base separates this from a far larger clonotype, so it likely reflects a read error. The CDR3 bases are TGTGCCTGTGACACCGCCTCCTGGGACACCCGACAGATGTTTTTC. Encoded protein: CACDTASWDTRQMFF. This chain connects TRDV2 to TRDJ3; D is ambiguous. Trimming removed 0 bases at V and 0 bases at J, with 2 bases between. Germline V gene sequence: CDR1 GEAIGNYY, CDR2 EKD. The CDR3 totals 15 residues.

This clone has only a few counts. The protein given by TCRdb reflects a much larger clone and differs at residue 9 from this DNA's translation, likely from a read error; the protein shown is the DNA's translation. V and J are TRDV2 and TRDJ1; 11 bases line up with TRDD3. Trimming cost V 0 bases and J 7 bases; bases outside gene matches: 3. CDR1 and CDR2 from the germline V gene are GEAIGNYY and EKD. CDR3 length equals 14 residues. As DNA, the CDR3 is TGTGCCTGTGACACCTGGGGGATACGGAGTAAACTCATCTTT. Protein product: CACDTWGIRSKLIF.

Details on this clone: The TCRdb record carries a much larger clone's protein, which differs from this DNA's translation at residue 12; a read error is the likely cause, and the protein listed here is the DNA translation. This rearrangement joins TRDV2 to TRDJ3; TRDD3 is a possible D gene (6 bases). The CDR3 is 18 residues long. CDR1 and CDR2 from the germline V gene are GEAIGNYY and EKD. CDR3 in DNA: TGTGCCTGTGACACGGTGGGATTCAGCTCCTGGGGCACCCGACAGATGTTTTTC. Protein sequence: CACDTVGFSSWGTRQMFF.